Reported below is one TCR beta chain. This sample was included in a study of T cell changes during pregnancy in multiple sclerosis. TCRdb keeps only in-frame clones here, not all; method: immunoSEQ multiplex PCR. The data contain 100,000 or so clones, about 93% of them singletons. Trimming stripped 0 bases from V and 4 bases from J, with 10 bases between. The CDR3 has 15 residues. Germline V CDR1 and CDR2: ENHRY, SYGVKD. The clonotype was recovered from a female donor in good health, enrolled as a control in a pregnancy study. The sequencing here drew on peripheral blood, taken after pregnancy. The chain links TRBV10-3 to TRBJ1-5; D is unclear. The CDR3 loop reads CAISESGQTNQPQHF. Here the CDR3 DNA reads TGTGCCATCAGTGAGTCGGGTCAGACAAATCAGCCCCAGCATTTT.